What follows are 32 T cell receptor beta chains derived from one specimen sequenced in a study of blood T cell repertoires in COVID-19. Using immunoSEQ multiplex PCR, the repertoire was profiled, and TCRdb retains in-frame clones only, with some absent. Here the sample spans 130,000 to 150,000 clones, approximately 82% being singletons. Sequencing used peripheral blood. These receptors all come from a man aged 55 to 69 with active or convalescent COVID-19.

This chain's CDR3 is CASSSSVFNQPQHF. The CDR3 DNA is TGTGCCAGCAGTTCGTCGGTCTTCAATCAGCCCCAGCATTTT. The J gene is TRBJ1-5, the V gene TRBV6-2 or TRBV6-3; no firm D call. The germline V gene encodes CDR1 MNHEY and CDR2 SVGEGT. Deletions cut 4 bases from V and 3 bases from J, with 10 bases between. This CDR3 region has 14 residues.

The chain couples TRBV15 to TRBJ1-5; 7 nucleotides match TRBD1. Per germline, CDR1 LNHNV and CDR2 YYDKDF (reference sequence). With 7 bases clipped from V and 0 bases from J, the junction kept 6 bases outside the gene matches. This CDR3 comprises 15 residues. CDR3 sequence: CATKGQRFSNQPQHF. Written as DNA, the CDR3 is TGTGCCACCAAGGGACAGAGGTTTAGCAATCAGCCCCAGCATTTT.

This sequence joins TRBV7-2 and TRBJ1-2; no clear D gene. The CDR3 has 14 amino acids. The germline V gene encodes CDR1 SGHTA and CDR2 FQGNSA. Trimming removed 0 bases from V and 6 bases from J, with 11 bases in between. The CDR3 sequence is CASSLAGRSDGYTF. As DNA, the CDR3 is TGTGCCAGCAGCTTAGCCGGCCGAAGCGATGGCTACACCTTC.

CDR3 protein: CASSLTAGSGNTIYF. The CDR3 nucleotides are TGTGCCAGCAGCTTAACAGCAGGGTCTGGAAACACCATATATTTT. The chain has TRBV7-9 and TRBJ1-3; D might be TRBD1 (5 bases). Germline CDR1 is SEHNR and CDR2 is FQNEAQ (reference sequence). Trimming left V 2 bases short and J 1 base short, with 9 bases between. The CDR3 is 15 residues long.

A few counts support this clone. The rearrangement joins TRBV5-1 to TRBJ1-4; 7 nucleotides align to TRBD1. Germline V gene data show CDR1 as SGHRS and CDR2 as YFSETQ. The CDR3 length is 15 residues. With V trimmed by 2 bases and J by 5 bases, 6 bases remained unmatched. DNA of the CDR3: TGCGCCAGCAGCTTACAACAGGGGAAAAATGAAAAACTGTTTTTT. This encodes CASSLQQGKNEKLFF.

This clone was seen only a few times. The sample holds other DNA sequences that translate to the same CDR3. The rearrangement joins TRBV27 to TRBJ2-3, with D possibly TRBD2 on 5 matching bases. This CDR3 comprises 15 residues. V lost 2 bases to trimming and J lost 0 bases, with 9 bases between them. Germline loops: CDR1 MNHEY, CDR2 SMNVEV (reference sequence). The CDR3 spells CASSLRGQSTDTQYF. The CDR3 region has the DNA TGTGCCAGCAGTTTAAGAGGGCAGAGCACAGATACGCAGTATTTT.

This clone showed up just once. The V and J genes are TRBV19 and TRBJ1-3, with 9 bases identical to TRBD1. The germline V gene has CDR1 LNHDA and CDR2 SQIVND (reference sequence). J lost 0 bases, V lost 3 bases, and 3 bases had no gene match. This CDR3 contains 16 residues. Here the CDR3 DNA reads TGTGCCAGTAGTATTTGGGGACAGGGCTCTGGAAACACCATATATTTT. It translates to CASSIWGQGSGNTIYF.

The chain joins TRBV6-5 to TRBJ1-4; 7 nucleotides match TRBD1. J gave up 4 bases and V 6 bases, and 8 bases lay outside the gene matches. The CDR3 length is 15 residues. Germline V gene sequence: CDR1 MNHEY, CDR2 SVGAGI. The CDR3 coding sequence is TGTGCCAGCAGCCCGGACAGGAACGGTAATGAAAAACTGTTTTTT. Amino acid sequence: CASSPDRNGNEKLFF.

The J gene is TRBJ1-1, the V gene TRBV11-3, with a weak D call TRBD1 (5 bases). V shed 5 bases and J shed 0 bases, with 7 bases lying between them. In germline, CDR1 is SGHNT, CDR2 YENEEA. This CDR3 has 13 amino acids. The CDR3 protein is CASSPGLNTEAFF. The CDR3 DNA is TGTGCCAGCAGCCCAGGGCTGAACACTGAAGCTTTCTTT.

This clone was observed a few times. The chain uses TRBV14 and TRBJ2-5; a possible D gene is TRBD1 (6 bases). CDR3 length equals 16 residues. Germline V CDR1 and CDR2: SGHDN, FVKESK. With 3 bases removed from V and 0 bases from J, the gap between germline ends came to 14 bases. The CDR3 DNA reads as TGTGCCAGCAGCCACAACAGGGTCCGGGACCAAGAGACCCAGTACTTC. Translating it yields CASSHNRVRDQETQYF.

This chain links TRBV30 with TRBJ2-1; TRBD2 agrees at 8 bases. V shed 3 bases, J shed 9 bases, and the junction held 13 bases outside the gene matches. Germline V CDR1 and CDR2: GTSNPN, SVGIG (reference sequence). The CDR3 has 15 amino acids. The CDR3 DNA reads TGTGCCTGGAGCCGGCCGGGACTAGGGAGTGGTGAGCAGTTCTTC. Translating gives CAWSRPGLGSGEQFF.

The chain recombines TRBV27 with TRBJ1-1; 7 bases fit TRBD1. The CDR3 has 17 amino acids. Looked up from germline, CDR1 is MNHEY and CDR2 is SMNVEV (reference sequence). V shed 3 bases and J 1 base; nucleotides not matched to a gene: 11. CDR3 coding DNA: TGTGCCAGCAGTTTGGGTCCGGGACAGTCATGGAACACTGAAGCTTTCTTT. It yields the protein CASSLGPGQSWNTEAFF.

This clone was found once. The rearrangement uses TRBV28 and TRBJ2-5; 7 bases are shared with TRBD2. This CDR3 spans 14 amino acids. Trimming removed 4 bases from V and 5 bases from J; junction bases left unmatched: 7. Germline V lookup: CDR1 MDHEN, CDR2 SYDVKM. CDR3 region: CASSSPVGGETQYF. The CDR3 nucleotides read TGTGCCAGCAGTTCCCCTGTGGGAGGGGAGACCCAGTACTTC.

CDR3 nucleotides: TGTGCCAGCAGTAGTAACAGGGGGTTATGGCAGCCCCAGCATTTT. This sequence encodes CASSSNRGLWQPQHF. The V call is TRBV6-2 or TRBV6-3, the J call TRBJ1-5, with TRBD1 matching over 8 bases. CDR1 is MNHEY, CDR2 SVGEGT, per germline. Trimming took 5 bases from V and 7 from J; bases not matched to a gene: 10. The CDR3 is 15 amino acids.

This clone was detected a few times. This chain connects TRBV6-5 to TRBJ1-5, with D perhaps TRBD1 (6 bases). Trimming removed 6 bases at V and 0 bases at J, with 12 bases between. CDR1 MNHEY and CDR2 SVGAGI come from the germline V gene. The CDR3 is 15 residues long. CDR3 in DNA: TGTGCCAGCAGATTAACAGGGAATAGCAATCAGCCCCAGCATTTT. Translated: CASRLTGNSNQPQHF.

The chain joins TRBV24-1 to TRBJ2-5; 14 bases are a match to TRBD2. The V segment lost 3 bases and the J segment 3 bases; nucleotides outside the gene matches: 5. This CDR3 contains 17 residues. Germline CDR1 is KGHDR and CDR2 is SFDVKD. For the CDR3, the DNA is TGTGCCACCAGTGATCCCGGGACTAGCGGGAGAAAAGAGACCCAGTACTTC. Protein sequence: CATSDPGTSGRKETQYF.

This clone has a single count. The rearrangement links TRBV5-5 to TRBJ1-5, with 10 bases aligning to TRBD1. V lost 4 bases, J lost 8 bases, and 6 bases stayed unmatched. Germline CDR1 is SGHKS and CDR2 is YYEKEE (reference sequence). The CDR3 sequence is 14 residues long. CDR3 DNA: TGTGCCAGCAGCCCGACAGGGGGCGCGAAGCCCCAGCATTTT. This translates into CASSPTGGAKPQHF.

The genes are TRBV3-1 (or the pseudogene TRBV3-2) and TRBJ1-1; no clear D. V dropped 1 base and J dropped 6 bases, with 12 bases sitting between them. Germline V CDR1 and CDR2: LGHDT, YNNKEL (reference sequence). The CDR3 runs 14 residues. The CDR3 DNA reads TGTGCCAGCAGCCAAGGAGGAGGGTACGCTGAAGCTTTCTTT. It encodes CASSQGGGYAEAFF.

The V and J genes are TRBV28 and TRBJ2-5, with D maybe TRBD1 (6 bases). V lost 6 bases, J lost 5 bases, and 19 bases lay in between. Germline loops: CDR1 MDHEN, CDR2 SYDVKM. CDR3 length: 15 amino acids. The CDR3 is CASSRGHPGGETQYF. In DNA form, the CDR3 reads TGTGCCAGCAGCAGGGGACACCCCGGAGGCGAGACCCAGTACTTC.

This sequence joins TRBV10-3 and TRBJ1-2; tentative D call: TRBD1 (6 bases). This CDR3 region has 14 residues. Trimming stripped 6 bases from V and 6 bases from J, with 17 bases between. CDR1 is ENHRY and CDR2 is SYGVKD in the germline V gene. The CDR3 here is CAIRYTGFSDGYTF. The CDR3 DNA reads TGTGCCATCAGATACACAGGGTTTAGTGATGGCTACACCTTC.

The J gene is TRBJ2-1, the V gene TRBV2, with TRBD2 matching 9 bases. J was trimmed by 4 bases and V by 3 bases; bases with no gene match: 4. Germline CDR1 is SNHLY and CDR2 is FYNNEI. This CDR3 contains 15 residues. The CDR3 sequence: CASSESSGKYNEQFF. In DNA form, the CDR3 reads TGTGCCAGCAGTGAGTCTAGCGGGAAATACAATGAGCAGTTCTTC.

The V gene is TRBV6-5, the J gene TRBJ1-5; 9 bases line up with TRBD1. This CDR3 region has 15 residues. Germline V lookup: CDR1 MNHEY, CDR2 SVGAGI. Trimming took 5 bases from V and 4 from J; bases not matched to a gene: 6. CDR3: CASSPTGGRNQPQHF. DNA for the CDR3: TGTGCCAGCAGTCCGACAGGGGGGAGGAATCAGCCCCAGCATTTT.

The V call is TRBV10-3, the J call TRBJ1-3; D gene uncertain. Germline V gene sequence: CDR1 ENHRY, CDR2 SYGVKD. The length of the CDR3 is 17 residues. Trimming stripped 3 bases from V and 0 bases from J, with 15 bases between. The CDR3 here is CAISDPGEVNSGNTIYF. In DNA, the CDR3 is TGTGCCATCAGTGACCCGGGAGAGGTCAACTCTGGAAACACCATATATTTT.

CDR3 nucleotides: TGTGCCAGCAGCTTATATACTAGCGGGAACACAGATACGCAGTATTTT. Translated: CASSLYTSGNTDTQYF. The V gene is TRBV7-6, the J gene TRBJ2-3; 10 nucleotides agree with TRBD2. CDR1 and CDR2 from the germline V gene are SGHVS and FNYEAQ. Trimming cost V 2 bases and J 2 bases; bases outside gene matches: 4. CDR3 length: 16 amino acids.

This sequence joins TRBV24-1 and TRBJ2-1, with 8 bases identical to TRBD1. V lost 7 bases, J lost 8 bases, and 6 bases stayed unmatched. There are 13 residues in the CDR3. Germline CDR1 and CDR2: KGHDR and SFDVKD. CDR3 DNA sequence: TGTGCCACCAGCCAGGGGGCTATGGATGAGCAGTTCTTC. Translation gives CATSQGAMDEQFF.

The chain uses TRBV28 and TRBJ1-1; TRBD1 aligns across 10 bases. The CDR3 spans 18 residues. Germline lookup yields CDR1 MDHEN and CDR2 SYDVKM. With V trimmed by 2 bases and J by 0 bases, 9 bases remained unmatched. The CDR3: CASSLPRQGAGMNTEAFF. As DNA, the CDR3 is TGTGCCAGCAGTTTACCGAGACAGGGGGCTGGTATGAACACTGAAGCTTTCTTT.

The gene calls are TRBV5-4 and TRBJ1-5; D might be TRBD1 (6 bases). Between the trimmed V and J ends, which lost 4 bases and 4 bases, there was a span of 27 bases. Germline CDR1 reads SGHNT; CDR2 reads YYREEE (reference sequence). The CDR3 is 19 amino acids. The CDR3 DNA follows: TGTGCCAGCAGCCCGCTGCCTGACCCGACAGGATTAGCAAATCAGCCCCAGCATTTT. Translating gives CASSPLPDPTGLANQPQHF.

The rearrangement uses TRBV4-3 and TRBJ2-7; D is possibly TRBD1 (5 bases). CDR1 is LGHNA and CDR2 is YSLEER in the germline V gene. This CDR3 contains 14 residues. With 0 bases removed from V and 7 bases from J, the gap between germline ends came to 13 bases. As DNA, the CDR3 is TGCGCCAGCAGCCAAGATCACAGGTTTTGGGAGCAGTACGTC. Translating it yields CASSQDHRFWEQYV.

This clone was observed many times. J is TRBJ1-1 and V is TRBV28, with 7 bases lining up with TRBD1. Germline values: CDR1 MDHEN, CDR2 SYDVKM. This CDR3 contains 13 residues. V gave up 5 bases and J gave up 5 bases; unmatched junction bases: 5. CDR3 loop: CASSRDRVTEAFF. The CDR3 DNA is TGTGCCAGCAGTCGTGACAGGGTGACTGAAGCTTTCTTT.

The V call is TRBV6-2 or TRBV6-3, the J call TRBJ2-3, with 9 bases that match TRBD1. Per germline, CDR1 MNHEY and CDR2 SVGEGT. This CDR3 spans 14 amino acids. Trimming at V came to 8 bases and at J to 2 bases, leaving 5 bases not matched to a gene. For the CDR3, the DNA is TGTGCCAGCGGCCAACAGGGGGCCACAGATACGCAGTATTTT. This translates into CASGQQGATDTQYF.

This clone has a single count. The genes are TRBV25-1 and TRBJ2-7; 8 nucleotides align to TRBD2. The CDR3 covers 15 residues. V lost 5 bases, J lost 0 bases, and 6 bases stayed unmatched. Germline V gives CDR1 MGHDK, CDR2 SYGVNS. The CDR3 spells CASSIAGHFSYEQYF. DNA of the CDR3: TGTGCCAGCAGTATAGCGGGACACTTCTCCTACGAGCAGTACTTC.

This chain connects TRBV7-2 to TRBJ1-1; tentatively, D is TRBD1 (6 bases). The V gene lost 1 base and the J gene lost 4 bases, with 10 bases spanning the gap. In germline, CDR1 is SGHTA, CDR2 FQGNSA. The CDR3 length is 14 residues. CDR3 sequence: CASSLGLGGTEAFF. The CDR3, as DNA: TGTGCCAGCAGCTTAGGTCTAGGGGGCACTGAAGCTTTCTTT.